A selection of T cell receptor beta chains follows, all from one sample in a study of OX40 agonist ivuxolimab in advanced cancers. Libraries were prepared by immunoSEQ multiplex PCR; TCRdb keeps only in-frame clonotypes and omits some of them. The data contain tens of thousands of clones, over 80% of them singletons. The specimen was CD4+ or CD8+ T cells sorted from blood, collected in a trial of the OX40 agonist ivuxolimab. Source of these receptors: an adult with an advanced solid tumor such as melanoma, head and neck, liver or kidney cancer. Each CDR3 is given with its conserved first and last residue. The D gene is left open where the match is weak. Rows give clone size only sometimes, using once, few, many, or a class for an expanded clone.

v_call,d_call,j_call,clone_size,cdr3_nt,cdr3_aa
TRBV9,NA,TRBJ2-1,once,TGTGCCAGCAGCGAGGGGGGACAGTCCTACAATGAGCAGTTCTTC,CASSEGGQSYNEQFF
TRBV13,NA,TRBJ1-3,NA,TGTGCCAGCGGATCCGGTGCCGTAAACACCATATATTTT,CASGSGAVNTIYF
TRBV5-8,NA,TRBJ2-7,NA,TGTGCCAGCAGCCCCTCTGGGGTCTACGAGCAGTACTTC,CASSPSGVYEQYF
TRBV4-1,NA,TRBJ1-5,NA,TGCGCCAGCAGCCAAGACCTCGTTCAGCCCCAGCATTTT,CASSQDLVQPQHF
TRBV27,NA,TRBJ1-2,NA,TGTGCCAGCAGTCGGTCGGGGGATGGCTACACCTTC,CASSRSGDGYTF
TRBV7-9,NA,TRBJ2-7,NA,TGTGCCAGCAGCTTCCGCTCCTACGAGCAGTACTTC,CASSFRSYEQYF
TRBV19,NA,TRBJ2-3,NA,TGTGCCAGTAGTATAATCGGAACAGATACGCAGTATTTT,CASSIIGTDTQYF
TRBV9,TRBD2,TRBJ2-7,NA,TGTGCCAGCAGCCAAGGGACGGGAGGGTCCTACGAGCAGTACTTC,CASSQGTGGSYEQYF
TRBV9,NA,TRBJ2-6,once,TGTGCCAGCAGCGTAGCCGGAGTGATGGGGTCCGACTGGACTGGGGCCAACGTCCTGACTTTC,CASSVAGVMGSDWTGANVLTF
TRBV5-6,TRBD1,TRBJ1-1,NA,TGTGCCAGCAGCTTGGCCGGACAGGGGCCCGGGATGAACACTGAAGCTTTCTTT,CASSLAGQGPGMNTEAFF
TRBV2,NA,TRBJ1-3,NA,TGTGCCAGCAGTCCCCTACAGTTATCCGGAAACACCATATATTTT,CASSPLQLSGNTIYF
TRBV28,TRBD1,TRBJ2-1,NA,TGTGCCAGCAGTAAGAACAGGGGAAGGAATGAGCAGTTCTTC,CASSKNRGRNEQFF
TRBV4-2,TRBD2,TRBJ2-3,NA,TGTGCCAGCAGCCAAGCCACACTAGCGAGCACAGATACGCAGTATTTT,CASSQATLASTDTQYF
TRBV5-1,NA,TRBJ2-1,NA,TGCGCCAGCAGCTTGTCCGCCTACAATGAGCAGTTCTTC,CASSLSAYNEQFF
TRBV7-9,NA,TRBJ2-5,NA,TGTGCCACCCGACCGGCCGAGACCCAGTACTTC,CATRPAETQYF
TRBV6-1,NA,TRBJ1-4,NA,TGTGCCACCTTACTCGAGGACCGGAAGGTGTTTTTT,CATLLEDRKVFF
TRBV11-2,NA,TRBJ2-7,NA,TGTGCCAGCAGCTTAATGGGCGCCAGCTCCTACGAGCAGTACTTC,CASSLMGASSYEQYF
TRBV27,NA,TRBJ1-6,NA,TGTGCCAGCAAATGGGGAGGGGGGTCCTATAATTCACCCCTCCACTTT,CASKWGGGSYNSPLHF
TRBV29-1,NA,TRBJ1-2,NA,TGCAGCGTTGTGGGTTTTCGTGATAAAGGTGACTATGGCTACACCTTC,CSVVGFRDKGDYGYTF
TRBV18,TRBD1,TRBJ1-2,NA,TGTGCCAGCTCACCACCGGCGGGACAGATCTATGGCTACACCTTC,CASSPPAGQIYGYTF
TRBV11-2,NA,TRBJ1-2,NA,TGTGCCAGCGAAACCGGGGCCTTTGAGGGCTACACCTTC,CASETGAFEGYTF
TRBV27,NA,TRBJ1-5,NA,TGTGCCAGCAGTTTAGGGGGGGGTCAGCCCCAGCATTTT,CASSLGGGQPQHF
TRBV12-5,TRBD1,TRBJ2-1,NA,TGTGCTAGTGGTGCCTGGACAGGTAGCTCCTACAATGAGCAGTTCTTC,CASGAWTGSSYNEQFF
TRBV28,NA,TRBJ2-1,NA,TGTGCCAGCAGTTTAAGTTACAATGAGCAGTTCTTC,CASSLSYNEQFF
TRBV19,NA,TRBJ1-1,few,TGTGCCAGTAGTATGAATACGAACACTGAAGCTTTCTTT,CASSMNTNTEAFF